These 25 T cell receptor beta chains were all obtained from the same sample, sequenced in a study of T-cell reconstitution after alpha-beta-depleted transplantation in children. Unique molecular identifiers were incorporated when the TCRbeta library was constructed. TCRdb ran MiXCR on the PCR reads and lists one entry per CDR3 protein. The sample yields about a million distinct CDR3 sequences, about 30% seen once. The source material was PBMCs, mostly from graft donor cells, sampled 360 days after TCRalphabeta/CD19-depleted stem cell transplant. The receptor source for this set is a boy younger than two who had a stem cell transplant for SCID, so the T cells may come from the graft donor.

This clonotype was detected a few times. V usage is TRBV7-6 and J usage is TRBJ1-3, with D perhaps TRBD1 (5 bases). Germline CDR1 SGHVS, CDR2 FNYEAQ. The CDR3 has 15 residues. V lost 3 bases to trimming and J lost 0 bases, with 9 bases between them. The CDR3 reads CASSFAGYSGNTIYF. The DNA of the CDR3 is TGTGCCAGCAGCTTCGCAGGGTACTCTGGAAACACCATATATTTT.

The rearrangement uses TRBV6-5 and TRBJ1-2; a possible D gene is TRBD1 (6 bases). V lost 3 bases, J lost 6 bases, and 11 bases lay in between. Germline-derived CDR1 and CDR2 are MNHEY and SVGAGI. This CDR3 is built from 13 residues. In DNA, the CDR3 is TGTGCCAGCAGTTATGACAGGTTAAATGGCTACACCTTC. Its protein product is CASSYDRLNGYTF.

In its sample, this clonotype was seen a few times. The chain joins TRBV4-2 to TRBJ2-5; no clear D gene. This CDR3 comprises 12 residues. Germline V gives CDR1 LGHNA, CDR2 YNFKEQ. V dropped 0 bases and J dropped 10 bases, with 9 bases sitting between them. The CDR3 sequence: CASSQDRRFQYF. The CDR3 region has the DNA TGTGCCAGCAGCCAAGATAGGCGCTTCCAGTACTTC.

V is TRBV4-1 and J is TRBJ2-5; perhaps TRBD2 as D (6 bases). V lost 3 bases to trimming and J lost 2 bases, with 19 bases between them. Germline V CDR1 and CDR2: MGHRA, YSYEKL. The CDR3 loop spans 17 amino acids. CDR3: CASSQDPRRAVQETQYF. The CDR3 nucleotides read TGCGCCAGCAGCCAGGATCCTCGGAGGGCAGTTCAAGAGACCCAGTACTTC.

The chain recombines TRBV25-1 with TRBJ2-3; 11 nucleotides align to TRBD1. CDR1 MGHDK and CDR2 SYGVNS come from the germline V gene. The CDR3 loop spans 17 amino acids. The J segment lost 5 bases and the V segment lost 6 bases, leaving 13 bases of the junction unmatched. The CDR3 reads CASRASFGQGAGDTQYF. As DNA, the CDR3 is TGTGCCAGCAGGGCCTCTTTCGGACAGGGGGCTGGAGATACGCAGTATTTT.

The genes are TRBV4-1 and TRBJ2-1, with 7 bases lining up with TRBD2. CDR3 length: 22 residues. Germline V CDR1 and CDR2: MGHRA, YSYEKL. With V trimmed by 1 base and J by 5 bases, 26 bases remained unmatched. CDR3 in amino acids: CASSQGERRSSGRHSGDNEQFF. The CDR3 bases are TGCGCCAGCAGCCAAGGGGAGCGGCGGAGTAGCGGGCGACACTCTGGGGACAATGAGCAGTTCTTC.

The chain recombines TRBV10-3 with TRBJ2-1; TRBD2 aligns across 12 bases. Germline CDR1 and CDR2: ENHRY and SYGVKD. The CDR3 runs to 16 residues. V gave up 4 bases and J gave up 3 bases; unmatched junction bases: 4. CDR3 protein: CAISARTSGDYNEQFF. DNA of the CDR3: TGTGCCATCAGTGCCCGGACTAGCGGGGACTACAATGAGCAGTTCTTC.

V usage is TRBV2 and J usage is TRBJ2-7; D is unclear. V shed 6 bases and J shed 5 bases, with 11 bases lying between them. This CDR3 contains 12 residues. In germline, CDR1 is SNHLY, CDR2 FYNNEI. CDR3 region: CASSPYLHEQYF. CDR3 DNA sequence: TGTGCCAGCAGCCCTTACCTCCACGAGCAGTACTTC.

This clonotype appeared a few times. CDR3 sequence reads: CASSQGHSYIDTEAFF. The CDR3 nucleotides are TGCGCCAGCAGCCAAGGACACTCCTATATCGACACTGAAGCTTTCTTT. V is TRBV5-1 and J is TRBJ1-1, with D maybe TRBD1 (5 bases). This CDR3 is 16 amino acids long. Germline CDR1 and CDR2: SGHRS and YFSETQ. Deletions cut 4 bases from V and 3 bases from J, with 19 bases between.

V and J are TRBV7-2 and TRBJ2-5; D is possibly TRBD1 or TRBD2 (5 bases each). V was cut by 5 bases and J by 2 bases, with 12 bases left in between. CDR3 length: 14 residues. Germline V gene data show CDR1 as SGHTA and CDR2 as FQGNSA. In nucleotides, the CDR3 is TGTGCCAGCAGCGTCCCAGGGAGACAAGAGACCCAGTACTTC. Protein sequence: CASSVPGRQETQYF.

This clonotype was counted at least ten times. The V and J genes are TRBV5-1 and TRBJ2-2; no definite D call. Germline V lookup: CDR1 SGHRS, CDR2 YFSETQ. This CDR3 has 15 amino acids. V lost 1 base and J lost 0, with 7 bases in between. For the CDR3, the DNA is TGCGCCAGCAGCTTGCCGGCGGCGAACACCGGGGAGCTGTTTTTT. It encodes CASSLPAANTGELFF.

The chain links TRBV6-5 to TRBJ2-5; 8 bases agree with TRBD1. The CDR3 consists of 16 residues. The germline CDR1 and CDR2 sequences are MNHEY and SVGAGI. Germline trimming cut 4 bases from V and 3 bases from J; bases unmatched to any gene: 10. DNA of the CDR3: TGTGCCAGCAGTTGGGACCTCTGGGACAGGAAAGAGACCCAGTACTTC. Its translation is CASSWDLWDRKETQYF.

A few counts support this clonotype. A junction boundary mismatches the germline segment, possibly from a read error. The chain is built from TRBV4-1 and TRBJ1-3; D unresolved. The CDR3 loop spans 18 amino acids. Germline CDR1 MGHRA, CDR2 YSYEKL. CDR3 sequence: CASTQNPWTHYSGNTIYF. The CDR3 DNA follows: TGCGCCAGCACCCAAAATCCCTGGACTCATTACTCTGGAAACACCATATATTTT.

The chain links TRBV29-1 to TRBJ1-1; D is undetermined. Trimming removed 6 bases from V and 8 bases from J, with 13 bases in between. Per germline, CDR1 SQVTM and CDR2 ANQGSEA. The CDR3 spans 11 residues. The DNA for the CDR3 is TGCAGCGTCCGTTATGGCAGAGAAGCTTTCTTT. It specifies CSVRYGREAFF.

The chain employs TRBV6-1 and TRBJ1-6, with TRBD1 matching over 7 bases. The CDR3 is 13 residues long. J gave up 8 bases and V 3 bases, and 1 base lay outside the gene matches. Looked up from germline, CDR1 is MNHNS and CDR2 is SASEGT. CDR3 protein: CASSDRGDSPLHF. The CDR3 DNA reads TGTGCCAGCAGTGACAGGGGGGATTCACCCCTCCACTTT.

The chain is built from TRBV3-1 and TRBJ2-3; TRBD2 agrees at 12 bases. V shed 3 bases and J 2 bases; nucleotides not matched to a gene: 9. Germline V gene sequence: CDR1 LGHDT, CDR2 YNNKEL (reference sequence). The CDR3 sequence is 18 residues long. CDR3 in amino acids: CASSHKRLAGGTTDTQYF. CDR3 in DNA: TGTGCCAGCAGCCACAAGCGTCTAGCGGGGGGGACCACAGATACGCAGTATTTT.

The chain carries TRBV18 and TRBJ2-3, with D perhaps TRBD2 (6 bases). CDR1 KGHSH and CDR2 LQKENI come from the germline V gene. The CDR3 length is 15 residues. The V end lost 4 bases, the J end lost 2 bases, and 13 bases lay between the germline ends. The DNA for the CDR3 is TGTGCCAGCTCACGAATCGGGGGATACACAGATACGCAGTATTTT. Translated: CASSRIGGYTDTQYF.

The CDR3 sequence: CASSSRSAYQETQYF. CDR3 sequence (DNA): TGTGCCAGCAGTTCCCGATCAGCATACCAAGAGACCCAGTACTTC. The chain employs TRBV12-3 or TRBV12-4 and TRBJ2-5; no firm D call. V dropped 4 bases and J dropped 0 bases, with 12 bases sitting between them. The CDR3 runs 15 residues.

This chain uses TRBV7-8 with TRBJ2-4, with a possible D match to TRBD2 (7 bases). This CDR3 contains 17 residues. Germline V gene data show CDR1 as SGHVS and CDR2 as FQNEAQ. Deletions cut 5 bases from V and 3 bases from J, with 20 bases between. CDR3 region: CASSQSGSGGNKNIQYF. In DNA form, the CDR3 reads TGTGCCAGCAGCCAATCCGGATCGGGGGGCAACAAAAACATTCAGTACTTC.

This clonotype was counted a few times. V usage is TRBV27 and J usage is TRBJ1-1; TRBD1 might be the D (5 bases). CDR1 and CDR2 from the germline V gene are MNHEY and SMNVEV (reference sequence). The CDR3 totals 15 residues. V lost 3 bases and J 7 bases, leaving 18 bases between the germline ends. In DNA form, the CDR3 reads TGTGCCAGCAGTTTGGGGACCAGGGTCGGGAATGAAGCTTTCTTT. Translated: CASSLGTRVGNEAFF.

A few counts support this clonotype. The CDR3 DNA follows: TGCAGTGCCCCAACAGGGTTCAATGAGCAGTTCTTC. This translates into CSAPTGFNEQFF. V and J are TRBV20-1 and TRBJ2-1; perhaps TRBD1 as D (6 bases). Per the germline V gene, CDR1 is DFQATT and CDR2 is SNEGSKA (reference sequence). The ends were cut back, 6 bases at V and 6 bases at J, with 12 bases in the middle. The CDR3 contains 12 residues.

This clonotype was observed many times. The germline gene is not matched at one end of the junction; a read error may be the cause. The V gene is TRBV5-1, the J gene TRBJ2-2; 7 bases map to TRBD1. CDR1 is SGHRS and CDR2 is YFSETQ in the germline V gene. The CDR3 runs to 13 residues. The CDR3 nucleotides are TGTGCCAGCAGCCGACAGGGCGCCGGGGAGCTGTTTTTT. Its protein product is CASSRQGAGELFF.

This chain links TRBV20-1 with TRBJ2-1, with TRBD2 matching over 7 bases. The CDR3 consists of 14 residues. Germline-derived CDR1 and CDR2 are DFQATT and SNEGSKA (reference sequence). Germline trimming cut 4 bases from V and 1 base from J; bases unmatched to any gene: 4. The CDR3 here is CSATGLVSYNEQFF. Here the CDR3 DNA reads TGCAGTGCTACAGGACTAGTTTCCTACAATGAGCAGTTCTTC.

V gene TRBV7-8 combines with J gene TRBJ1-5; 7 bases are shared with TRBD1. The CDR3 is 16 amino acids. Trimming removed 3 bases from V and 7 bases from J; junction bases left unmatched: 12. Germline V lookup: CDR1 SGHVS, CDR2 FQNEAQ. In nucleotides, the CDR3 is TGTGCCAGCAGCTTTGGTCCAGGGGGAGAATTGCAGCCCCAGCATTTT. This encodes CASSFGPGGELQPQHF.

This chain links TRBV27 with TRBJ1-1; D call uncertain. The V gene lost 0 bases and the J gene lost 4 bases, with 9 bases spanning the gap. Germline V gene data show CDR1 as MNHEY and CDR2 as SMNVEV (reference sequence). This CDR3 region has 14 residues. This CDR3 is CASSLSGMATEAFF. The CDR3 nucleotides read TGTGCCAGCAGTTTATCGGGTATGGCCACTGAAGCTTTCTTT.